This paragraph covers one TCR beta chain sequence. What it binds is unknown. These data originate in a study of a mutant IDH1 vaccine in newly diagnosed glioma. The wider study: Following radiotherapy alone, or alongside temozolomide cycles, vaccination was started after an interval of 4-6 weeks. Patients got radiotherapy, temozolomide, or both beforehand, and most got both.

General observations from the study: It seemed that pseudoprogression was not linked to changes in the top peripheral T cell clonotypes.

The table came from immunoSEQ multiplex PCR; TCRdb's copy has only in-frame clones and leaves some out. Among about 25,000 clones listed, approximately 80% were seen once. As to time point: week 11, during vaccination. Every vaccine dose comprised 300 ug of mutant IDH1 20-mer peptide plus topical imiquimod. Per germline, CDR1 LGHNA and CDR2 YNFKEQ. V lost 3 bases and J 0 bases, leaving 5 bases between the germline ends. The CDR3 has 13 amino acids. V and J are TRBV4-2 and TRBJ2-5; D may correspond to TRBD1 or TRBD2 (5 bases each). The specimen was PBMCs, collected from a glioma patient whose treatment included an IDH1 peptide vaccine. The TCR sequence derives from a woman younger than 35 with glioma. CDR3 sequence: CASSQGDQETQYF. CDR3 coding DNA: TGTGCCAGCAGCCAGGGGGACCAAGAGACCCAGTACTTC.